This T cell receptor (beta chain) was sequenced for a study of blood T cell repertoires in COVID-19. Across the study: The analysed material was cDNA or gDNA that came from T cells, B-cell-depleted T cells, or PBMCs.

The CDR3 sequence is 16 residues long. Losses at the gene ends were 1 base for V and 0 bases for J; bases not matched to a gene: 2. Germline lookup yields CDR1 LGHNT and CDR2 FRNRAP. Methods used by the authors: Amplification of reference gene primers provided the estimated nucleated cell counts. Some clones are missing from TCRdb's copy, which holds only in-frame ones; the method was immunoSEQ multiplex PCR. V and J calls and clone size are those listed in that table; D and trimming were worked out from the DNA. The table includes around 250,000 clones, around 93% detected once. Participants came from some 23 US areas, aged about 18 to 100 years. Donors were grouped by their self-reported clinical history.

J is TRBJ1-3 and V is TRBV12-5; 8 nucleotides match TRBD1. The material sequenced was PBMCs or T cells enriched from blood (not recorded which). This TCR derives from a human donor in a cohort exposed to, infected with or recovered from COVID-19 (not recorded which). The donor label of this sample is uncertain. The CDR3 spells CASGLGGQGSGNTIYF. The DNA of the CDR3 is TGTGCTAGTGGTTTGGGCGGACAGGGCTCTGGAAACACCATATATTTT.